These 6 T cell receptor delta chains were all obtained from the same sample, sequenced in a study of γδ T cells in repeated Plasmodium falciparum infection. TCRdb reanalysed the multiplex PCR reads via CATT. The data hold around 82,000 delta-chain clones, with over 1.3% observed a single time. Vgamma9/Vdelta2+ and Vdelta2-negative gammadelta T cells were flow-sorted from PBMC for bulk sequencing. Sequencing was carried out using gamma-delta T cells from blood. These receptors originate from a pool of human donors (malaria-infected and uninfected, not separated).

Concerning this clone itself: The protein TCRdb lists belongs to a much larger clone and differs from this DNA's translation at residue 17, which points to a read error; the protein shown is made from the DNA. J gene calling gave no result, while the V gene is TRDV2; the table assigns TRDD3, which was not confirmed against the DNA. The CDR3 runs 19 residues. Germline CDR1 is GEAIGNYY and CDR2 is EKD. CDR3 in DNA: TGTGCCTGTGACATTGTCCTTCCTACCGGGGATACCCACACCGATAAACACATCTTT. Residues: CACDIVLPTGDTHTDKHIF.

This clone has more than one count but fewer than ten. A far larger clone differs by one base, so this is likely a read error. The sample holds other DNA sequences that translate to the same CDR3. CDR3 sequence reads: CALGELGPTELLGDWCDKLIF. The CDR3 nucleotides read TGTGCTCTTGGGGAACTCGGTCCTACGGAGCTACTGGGGGATTGGTGCGATAAACTCATCTTT. The chain carries TRDV1 and TRDJ1; 10 nucleotides line up with TRDD3. TCRdb gives no J gene; it was assigned here by matching the DNA to germline. This CDR3 region has 21 residues. Germline CDR1 and CDR2: TSWWSYY and QGS. Trimming took 0 bases from V and 4 from J; bases not matched to a gene: 20.

This clone was observed a few times. Translating this DNA gives a protein that differs at residue 4 from the TCRdb one, which belongs to a much larger clone; a read error is likely, and the protein shown is this translation. The genes are TRDV1 and TRDJ1; perhaps TRDD3 as D (5 bases). The germline V gene encodes CDR1 TSWWSYY and CDR2 QGS. This CDR3 has 19 residues. This CDR3 is CALRNWSRVLEGNTDKLIF. CDR3 nucleotide sequence: TGTGCTCTTAGGAACTGGAGCCGCGTACTGGAGGGGAACACCGATAAGCTCATCTTT.

This clone has more than one count but fewer than ten. The likely explanation is a read error, given a far larger clone one base away. This sample also contains other DNA sequences that code for the same CDR3. No call exists for the J gene, whereas the V gene is TRDV1; the table calls TRDD3, which could not be checked here. Germline V gene lookup returns CDR1 TSWWSYY and CDR2 QGS. The CDR3 is 12 amino acids. CDR3 sequence reads: CALGALTDKLIF. In nucleotides, the CDR3 is TGTGCTCTTGGGGCCCTGACCGATAAGCTCATCTTT.

This clone was observed a few times. TCRdb's listed protein matches a much larger clone and diverges from this DNA's translation at residue 4, likely through a read error; the protein shown comes from the DNA. The rearrangement links TRDV1 to TRDJ1; 8 bases align to TRDD3. CDR3 length equals 22 residues. Germline V CDR1 and CDR2: TSWWSYY, QGS. CDR3 nucleotide sequence: TGTGCTCTTGAGGAAGGTCTCTACCGTACTGGGGGTCACCTCCCCTACACCGATAAACTCATCTTT. It encodes CALEEGLYRTGGHLPYTDKLIF.

This clone was picked up many times. TCRdb's protein for this DNA is that of a much larger clone and differs from the translation at residue 9, likely a read error; the protein shown is the DNA translation. The rearrangement uses TRDV2 and TRDJ1; 7 bases are a match to TRDD3. Here the J gene was assigned by germline matching of the DNA, as TCRdb has none. Germline trimming cut 1 base from V and 8 bases from J; bases unmatched to any gene: 15. The germline CDR1 and CDR2 sequences are GEAIGNYY and EKD. This CDR3 comprises 16 residues. The CDR3 spells CACDTYLGPDTGKLIF. Written as DNA, the CDR3 is TGTGCCTGTGACACTTACTTAGGACCGGATACGGGGAAACTCATCTTT.